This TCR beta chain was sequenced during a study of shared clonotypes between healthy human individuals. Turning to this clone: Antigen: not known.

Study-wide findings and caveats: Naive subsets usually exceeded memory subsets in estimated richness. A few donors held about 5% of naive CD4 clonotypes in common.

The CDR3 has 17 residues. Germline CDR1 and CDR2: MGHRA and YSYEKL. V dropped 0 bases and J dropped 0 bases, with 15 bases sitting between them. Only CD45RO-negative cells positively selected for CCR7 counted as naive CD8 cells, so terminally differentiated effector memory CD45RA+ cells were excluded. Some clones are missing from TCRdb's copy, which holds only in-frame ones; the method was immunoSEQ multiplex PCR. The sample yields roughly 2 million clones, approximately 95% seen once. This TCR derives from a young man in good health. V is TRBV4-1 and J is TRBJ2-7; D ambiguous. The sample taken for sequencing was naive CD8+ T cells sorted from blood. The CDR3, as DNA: TGCGCCAGCAGCCAAGATTTGTTACAGCAGAGCTCCTACGAGCAGTACTTC. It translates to CASSQDLLQQSSYEQYF.